The 21 T cell receptor beta chains listed next were all sequenced from one sample in a study of high-grade serous ovarian cancer treatment subgroups. Here immunoSEQ multiplex PCR was the method, and the copy in TCRdb shows in-frame clones only, minus some. The table has around 30,000 clones, 80% to 90% seen once. Tumor tissue was taken before any definitive surgery or chemotherapy was given. The sequenced sample was tumor tissue. The receptors here all came from a human donor with high-grade serous ovarian cancer.

The genes are TRBV5-4 and TRBJ2-1; no firm D call. This CDR3 spans 14 amino acids. CDR1 is SGHNT and CDR2 is YYREEE in the germline V gene (reference sequence). The ends were cut back, 9 bases at V and 5 bases at J, with 18 bases in the middle. The CDR3 region is CATGLTGRHNEQFF. For the CDR3, the DNA is TGTGCCACCGGCTTGACCGGTCGCCACAATGAGCAGTTCTTC.

CDR3 in amino acids: CASSEFSGPYNEQFF. DNA of the CDR3: TGCGCCAGCAGTGAGTTTAGCGGACCTTACAATGAGCAGTTCTTC. The chain joins TRBV10-2 to TRBJ2-1; D is possibly TRBD2 (6 bases). Germline CDR1 reads WSHSY; CDR2 reads SAAADI. CDR3 size: 15 residues. V shed 1 base and J shed 4 bases, with 11 bases lying between them.

This chain links TRBV2 with TRBJ2-5; D might be TRBD2 (6 bases). This CDR3 has 15 amino acids. The germline gives CDR1 SNHLY, CDR2 FYNNEI. V was cut by 6 bases and J by 3 bases, with 17 bases left in between. The DNA for the CDR3 is TGTGCCAGCAGGCAAATGGGACTGCAGGAAGAGACCCAGTACTTC. Amino acid sequence: CASRQMGLQEETQYF.

The chain combines TRBV5-4 with TRBJ2-7; D may match TRBD1 or TRBD2 (5 bases each). The CDR3 is 13 amino acids. V dropped 2 bases and J dropped 4 bases, with 10 bases sitting between them. Germline assignment: CDR1 SGHNT and CDR2 YYREEE (reference sequence). The CDR3 region has the DNA TGTGCCAGCAGCTTTGGGGGTAGGTACGAGCAGTACTTC. Its protein product is CASSFGGRYEQYF.

This chain uses TRBV27 with TRBJ2-7; D possibly corresponds to TRBD1 (6 bases). The V end lost 8 bases, the J end lost 0 bases, and 17 bases lay between the germline ends. The CDR3 spans 15 residues. Germline V gene lookup returns CDR1 MNHEY and CDR2 SMNVEV (reference sequence). The CDR3 DNA is TGTGCCAGCGGATCGGACAGCACCCTCTCCTACGAGCAGTACTTC. As protein: CASGSDSTLSYEQYF.

This clone was observed once. The rearrangement links TRBV7-2 to TRBJ2-1; 9 bases agree with TRBD2. V trimming: 6 bases; J trimming: 0 bases; junction bases outside the gene matches: 3. CDR3 size: 15 residues. Germline loops: CDR1 SGHTA, CDR2 FQGNSA. In nucleotides, the CDR3 is TGTGCCAGCAGAGGCGGGAGGGCCTCCTACAATGAGCAGTTCTTC. Amino acid sequence: CASRGGRASYNEQFF.

V and J are TRBV6-1 and TRBJ2-2, with TRBD2 identical over 8 bases. This CDR3 is 15 amino acids long. J lost 6 bases, V lost 6 bases, and 9 bases had no gene match. CDR1 and CDR2 (germline): MNHNS, SASEGT. Here the CDR3 reads CASSRAGGGAGELFF. CDR3 DNA: TGTGCCAGCAGCCGCGCGGGAGGAGGGGCCGGGGAGCTGTTTTTT.

The J gene is TRBJ2-2, the V gene TRBV19; TRBD1 agrees at 10 bases. The CDR3 spans 14 residues. Per the germline V gene, CDR1 is LNHDA and CDR2 is SQIVND (reference sequence). V shed 8 bases, J shed 3 bases, and the junction held 3 bases outside the gene matches. In DNA, the CDR3 is TGTGCCAGTGCGGACAGGGGGGACACCGGGGAGCTGTTTTTT. Its translation is CASADRGDTGELFF.

J is TRBJ2-1 and V is TRBV10-1, with TRBD2 identical over 7 bases. Germline CDR1 reads WNHNN; CDR2 reads SYGVQD (reference sequence). This CDR3 is 14 amino acids long. Trimming took 2 bases from V and 7 from J; bases not matched to a gene: 5. For the CDR3, the DNA is TGCGCCAGCAGTGAGCGGACTAGTTATAATGAGCAGTTCTTC. Translating it yields CASSERTSYNEQFF.

The V and J genes are TRBV29-1 and TRBJ2-1; tentatively, D is TRBD1 (6 bases). Per germline, CDR1 SQVTM and CDR2 ANQGSEA. This CDR3 contains 13 residues. V was cut by 7 bases and J by 6 bases, with 16 bases left in between. In nucleotides, the CDR3 is TGCAGCGGCCAAAGGGGGTGGAGCAATGAGCAGTTCTTC. Protein: CSGQRGWSNEQFF.

The chain has TRBV4-1 and TRBJ1-4, with D maybe TRBD1 (5 bases). Germline values: CDR1 MGHRA, CDR2 YSYEKL. V shed 0 bases and J shed 11 bases, with 22 bases lying between them. The CDR3 spans 17 residues. The CDR3 nucleotides are TGCGCCAGCAGCCAAGATGTCCCTGGTTTCGTGGGGGTGAAACTGTTTTTT. It is translated as CASSQDVPGFVGVKLFF.

The V gene is TRBV7-2, the J gene TRBJ1-2; D might be TRBD1 (5 bases). The V end lost 2 bases, the J end lost 7 bases, and 8 bases lay between the germline ends. The germline V gene has CDR1 SGHTA and CDR2 FQGNSA. The CDR3 sequence is 12 residues long. CDR3 protein: CASSLTQGGYTF. The CDR3 DNA reads TGTGCCAGCAGCTTAACCCAGGGTGGCTACACCTTC. Filled out from reference TRBV7-2 and TRBJ1-2, the complete variable domain reads GAGVSQSPSNKVTEKGKDVELRCDPISGHTALYWYRQSLGQGLEFLIYFQGNSAPDKSGLPSDRFSAERTGGSVSTLTIQRTQQEDSAVYLCASSLTQGGYTFGSGTRLTVV.

The J gene is TRBJ2-1, the V gene TRBV7-3, with 14 bases identical to TRBD2. J gave up 8 bases and V 0 bases, and 3 bases lay outside the gene matches. The CDR3 has 16 residues. Germline CDR1 SGHTA, CDR2 FQGTGA. CDR3 in DNA: TGTGCCAGCAGCTTAACGGGGGGACTAGCGGGAGATGAGCAGTTCTTC. Amino acid sequence: CASSLTGGLAGDEQFF.

V and J are TRBV2 and TRBJ2-3; possibly TRBD2 for D (6 bases). This CDR3 contains 11 residues. Germline lookup yields CDR1 SNHLY and CDR2 FYNNEI. V was clipped by 4 bases and J by 11 bases, with 10 bases between them. The CDR3 nucleotides read TGTGCCAGCAGTGGGTGGACTAAGCAGTATTTT. This encodes CASSGWTKQYF.

The chain recombines TRBV18 with TRBJ1-5; D is possibly TRBD1 (5 bases). Trimming removed 5 bases at V and 7 bases at J, with 12 bases between. The CDR3 has 13 residues. Germline CDR1 and CDR2: KGHSH and LQKENI. The CDR3 reads CASSGGKEQPQHF. In DNA form, the CDR3 reads TGTGCCAGCTCAGGGGGGAAAGAACAGCCCCAGCATTTT. The variable domain in full, with the rest retrieved from reference TRBV18 and TRBJ1-5, is NAGVMQNPRHLVRRRGQEARLRCSPMKGHSHVYWYRQLPEEGLKFMVYLQKENIIDESGMPKERFSAEFPKEGPSILRIQQVVRGDSAAYFCASSGGKEQPQHFGDGTRLSIL.

The chain has TRBV28 and TRBJ2-7, with TRBD2 as a possible D gene (6 bases). This CDR3 contains 13 residues. Germline CDR1 and CDR2: MDHEN and SYDVKM. V lost 7 bases to trimming and J lost 3 bases, with 13 bases between them. CDR3 amino acids: CASIGGAGYEQYF. DNA of the CDR3: TGTGCCAGCATTGGCGGGGCCGGCTACGAGCAGTACTTC.

This clone was observed once. The rearrangement joins TRBV6-1 to TRBJ2-2; 7 bases map to TRBD1. The CDR3 length is 14 residues. Unmatched junction bases numbered 8, after V lost 7 bases and J lost 6 bases. The germline V gene encodes CDR1 MNHNS and CDR2 SASEGT. CDR3 amino acids: CASIFRQGPGELFF. In DNA form, the CDR3 reads TGTGCCAGCATCTTCAGACAGGGTCCCGGGGAGCTGTTTTTT.

The rearrangement joins TRBV5-1 to TRBJ2-7; no clear D. The V gene's germline CDR1 is SGHRS and CDR2 YFSETQ. V lost 1 base and J lost 0, with 8 bases in between. The CDR3 spans 14 residues. The DNA of the CDR3 is TGCGCCAGCAGCTTGTCCCCAGGCTCCTACGAGCAGTACTTC. This translates into CASSLSPGSYEQYF.

J is TRBJ2-7 and V is TRBV29-1; 13 bases are shared with TRBD2. With 2 bases clipped from V and 5 bases from J, the junction kept 3 bases outside the gene matches. Germline CDR1 and CDR2: SQVTM and ANQGSEA. The CDR3 length is 14 residues. In DNA, the CDR3 is TGCAGCGTTGAAACGGGGACTAGCGGGAACGAGCAGTACTTC. Amino acid sequence: CSVETGTSGNEQYF.

This clone has a handful of counts. The chain is built from TRBV6-5 and TRBJ1-2, with 9 bases lining up with TRBD1. The CDR3 has 16 residues. V dropped 2 bases and J dropped 4; count of bases not matched to a gene: 8. Germline values: CDR1 MNHEY, CDR2 SVGAGI. This chain's CDR3 is CASSYAPGQGSYGYTF. Written as DNA, the CDR3 is TGTGCCAGCAGTTACGCCCCGGGACAGGGTAGCTATGGCTACACCTTC.

The rearrangement uses TRBV19 and TRBJ2-7; 9 nucleotides agree with TRBD1. CDR3 length: 14 residues. CDR1 is LNHDA, CDR2 SQIVND, per germline (reference sequence). With V trimmed by 5 bases and J by 1 base, 3 bases remained unmatched. The CDR3 loop is CASSSGTGSYEQYF. The CDR3 nucleotides are TGTGCCAGTAGTTCCGGGACAGGGTCCTACGAGCAGTACTTC.